A single sample gave rise to the 32 T cell receptor beta chains below, sequenced in a study of early stage breast cancer tumors. This table comes from immunoSEQ multiplex PCR, and its TCRdb copy is limited to in-frame clones, with some not included. Of 25,000 to 30,000 clones listed, around three quarters are singletons. The sequenced sample consisted of blood. These receptors all come from a person in their sixties or seventies with breast cancer.

V is TRBV11-3 and J is TRBJ2-6; D gene unclear. CDR1 is SGHNT, CDR2 YENEEA, per germline. Trimming shortened V by 4 bases and J by 0 bases, and 7 bases separated the two germline ends. CDR3 length: 15 residues. CDR3 sequence (DNA): TGTGCCAGCAGCTACACAGACTCTGGGGCCAACGTCCTGACTTTC. Its protein is CASSYTDSGANVLTF.

The V call is TRBV9, the J call TRBJ2-1; 10 nucleotides align to TRBD2. The J segment lost 6 bases and the V segment lost 0 bases, leaving 3 bases of the junction unmatched. The germline gives CDR1 SGDLS, CDR2 YYNGEE. The CDR3 loop spans 15 amino acids. The CDR3 coding sequence is TGTGCCAGCAGCGTAGCACTAGCGGGATTCAATGAGCAGTTCTTC. Encoded protein: CASSVALAGFNEQFF.

The V and J genes are TRBV27 and TRBJ2-6; 12 bases are shared with TRBD1. V trimming: 5 bases; J trimming: 2 bases; junction bases outside the gene matches: 4. Germline V gene sequence: CDR1 MNHEY, CDR2 SMNVEV (reference sequence). This CDR3 comprises 17 residues. The CDR3 nucleotides read TGTGCCAGCAGTCTCCGGGACAGGGGGCCTGGGGCCAACGTCCTGACTTTC. Translated: CASSLRDRGPGANVLTF.

The chain employs TRBV6-5 and TRBJ2-5; 7 bases are a match to TRBD2. V trimming: 0 bases; J trimming: 4 bases; junction bases outside the gene matches: 5. The CDR3 is made up of 15 amino acids. The V gene's germline CDR1 is MNHEY and CDR2 SVGAGI. The CDR3: CASSYSLGGIETQYF. The CDR3 region has the DNA TGTGCCAGCAGTTACTCTCTGGGAGGGATAGAGACCCAGTACTTC.

V usage is TRBV5-1 and J usage is TRBJ2-7, with D maybe TRBD1 (6 bases). V was trimmed by 4 bases and J by 1 base, leaving 9 bases between them. CDR3 length: 13 residues. Germline values: CDR1 SGHRS, CDR2 YFSETQ. The CDR3 region is CASSGGHSYEQYF. For the CDR3, the DNA is TGCGCCAGCAGCGGGGGACATTCCTACGAGCAGTACTTC.

The V gene is TRBV10-3, the J gene TRBJ1-1; D is unclear. The V gene's germline CDR1 is ENHRY and CDR2 SYGVKD. This CDR3 has 14 residues. V was shortened by 8 bases and J by 3 bases, with 16 bases between the two germline ends. Here the CDR3 DNA reads TGTGCCATCGGACCCCGGGAGAGGCACACTGAAGCTTTCTTT. Translating gives CAIGPRERHTEAFF.

This chain uses TRBV5-1 with TRBJ2-7; 13 bases fit TRBD2. CDR1 is SGHRS and CDR2 is YFSETQ in the germline V gene. With 0 bases clipped from V and 0 bases from J, the junction kept 9 bases outside the gene matches. The CDR3 has 19 amino acids. This chain's CDR3 is CASSLGLAGGPSSSYEQYF. The CDR3 DNA follows: TGCGCCAGCAGCTTGGGACTAGCGGGAGGACCTTCCAGCTCCTACGAGCAGTACTTC.

This sequence joins TRBV5-4 and TRBJ1-4; TRBD1 matches 8 bases. The CDR3 contains 15 residues. V was pared by 4 bases and J by 8 bases, with 10 bases of the junction left unmatched. Germline values: CDR1 SGHNT, CDR2 YYREEE (reference sequence). Here the CDR3 reads CASSTQGGIREKLFF. In nucleotides, the CDR3 is TGTGCCAGCAGCACACAGGGGGGGATACGGGAAAAACTGTTTTTT.

This chain joins TRBV7-2 and TRBJ2-7; 9 nucleotides line up with TRBD2. The V segment lost 1 base and the J segment 6 bases; nucleotides outside the gene matches: 13. The CDR3 contains 17 residues. Germline CDR1 SGHTA, CDR2 FQGNSA. DNA for the CDR3: TGTGCCAGCAGCTTAGATCGGGTAGCGGGAGTTAAGGTCGAGCAGTACTTC. As protein: CASSLDRVAGVKVEQYF.

This CDR3 is CATSSVLAGGHRNEQYF. The CDR3 DNA is TGTGCCACCAGCAGTGTACTAGCGGGAGGGCATAGGAACGAGCAGTACTTC. The genes are TRBV15 and TRBJ2-7, with 13 bases fitting TRBD2. From germline, CDR1 is LNHNV and CDR2 YYDKDF (reference sequence). J lost 5 bases, V lost 3 bases, and 10 bases had no gene match. The CDR3 runs 17 residues.

CDR3 sequence (DNA): TGTGCCACCAGCAGAGATACGGGCACTGAAGCTTTCTTT. Protein sequence: CATSRDTGTEAFF. The chain recombines TRBV15 with TRBJ1-1; no clear D. V dropped 0 bases and J dropped 4 bases, with 6 bases sitting between them. Germline values: CDR1 LNHNV, CDR2 YYDKDF (reference sequence). The length of the CDR3 is 13 residues.

This chain uses TRBV27 with TRBJ2-5, with D possibly being TRBD2 (5 bases). Germline V gene lookup returns CDR1 MNHEY and CDR2 SMNVEV (reference sequence). CDR3 length: 16 amino acids. V lost 0 bases, J lost 5 bases, and 16 bases lay in between. DNA for the CDR3: TGTGCCAGCAGTTTATCTGGTAGCGCCCTAAGGGAGACCCAGTACTTC. Protein product: CASSLSGSALRETQYF.

The gene calls are TRBV5-5 and TRBJ2-7, with D possibly TRBD2 on 6 matching bases. V lost 2 bases to trimming and J lost 1 base, with 13 bases between them. This CDR3 has 15 residues. The germline CDR1 and CDR2 sequences are SGHKS and YYEKEE (reference sequence). The CDR3 DNA reads as TGTGCCAGCAGCTTTTTGCGGGACTCGTCCTACGAGCAGTACTTC. Its translation is CASSFLRDSSYEQYF.

The V call is TRBV7-2, the J call TRBJ2-2; TRBD2 might be the D (6 bases). Germline V gene sequence: CDR1 SGHTA, CDR2 FQGNSA. Trimming took off 7 bases at V and 4 bases at J, with 13 bases between the two ends. The CDR3 extends over 14 amino acids. The DNA of the CDR3 is TGTGCCAGCACCCGGGACTCCCGCACCGGGGAGCTGTTTTTT. Its translation is CASTRDSRTGELFF.

The genes are TRBV2 and TRBJ2-7; no firm D call. V lost 3 bases to trimming and J lost 3 bases, with 6 bases between them. Per the germline V gene, CDR1 is SNHLY and CDR2 is FYNNEI. The CDR3 is 12 residues long. The CDR3 reads CASSDQIYEQYF. DNA for the CDR3: TGTGCCAGCAGTGACCAGATCTACGAGCAGTACTTC.

V gene TRBV7-6 combines with J gene TRBJ2-1; the match to TRBD1 covers 7 bases. This CDR3 spans 15 amino acids. Germline V CDR1 and CDR2: SGHVS, FNYEAQ. V was pared by 2 bases and J by 7 bases, with 8 bases of the junction left unmatched. The DNA for the CDR3 is TGTGCCAGCAGCTTAACAGGGGTTGAAGGGAATGAGCAGTTCTTC. This gives the protein CASSLTGVEGNEQFF.

J is TRBJ2-7 and V is TRBV27; perhaps TRBD2 as D (6 bases). Trimming shortened V by 7 bases and J by 3 bases, and 10 bases separated the two germline ends. The CDR3 covers 12 residues. Per the germline V gene, CDR1 is MNHEY and CDR2 is SMNVEV (reference sequence). The CDR3 region is CASTSEHYEQYF. CDR3 nucleotides: TGTGCCAGCACTAGCGAGCACTACGAGCAGTACTTC.

As DNA, the CDR3 is TGTGCCAGCACCCCGGCCGGGACAGCGATCTCTGGAAACACCATATATTTT. Amino acids: CASTPAGTAISGNTIYF. The rearrangement joins TRBV5-8 to TRBJ1-3; TRBD1 agrees at 7 bases. The CDR3 is 17 amino acids. Germline V gene lookup returns CDR1 SGHTS and CDR2 YDEGEE. V lost 6 bases to trimming and J lost 0 bases; unmatched junction nucleotides: 12.

This clone came up once. This chain connects TRBV5-4 to TRBJ1-4, with TRBD1 as a possible D gene (6 bases). Germline V gene data show CDR1 as SGHNT and CDR2 as YYREEE (reference sequence). The CDR3 totals 14 residues. Trimming pared 4 bases from V and 7 bases from J, leaving 14 bases between. The CDR3 DNA is TGTGCCAGCAGCGCAGGGACACGGGGTGAAAAACTGTTTTTT. Its protein product is CASSAGTRGEKLFF.

This sequence joins TRBV5-1 and TRBJ2-1, with 8 bases aligning to TRBD2. Germline V CDR1 and CDR2: SGHRS, YFSETQ. Unmatched junction bases numbered 6, after V lost 4 bases and J lost 6 bases. The CDR3 is 14 residues long. CDR3 DNA: TGCGCCAGCAGCCAGAATCGGGGGGGCAATGAGCAGTTCTTC. It specifies CASSQNRGGNEQFF.

The V and J genes are TRBV6-6 and TRBJ2-7, with 7 bases fitting TRBD2. Germline V gives CDR1 MNHNY, CDR2 SVGAGI (reference sequence). The V and J ends lost 0 bases and 5 bases, in that order; junction bases with no gene match: 4. The CDR3 loop spans 14 amino acids. The CDR3 loop is CASSYSAGVDEQYF. The CDR3 nucleotides read TGTGCCAGCAGTTACTCGGCGGGAGTCGACGAGCAGTACTTC.

There are a few counts of this clone. The gene calls are TRBV10-3 and TRBJ2-4, with 9 positions matching TRBD1. The length of the CDR3 is 12 residues. The V segment lost 6 bases and the J segment 6 bases; nucleotides outside the gene matches: 0. Germline assignment: CDR1 ENHRY and CDR2 SYGVKD. For the CDR3, the DNA is TGTGCCATCAGGGGACAGGGAAACATTCAGTACTTC. Translation gives CAIRGQGNIQYF.

V and J are TRBV4-3 and TRBJ2-4; 10 positions match TRBD2. V dropped 3 bases and J dropped 8; count of bases not matched to a gene: 7. This CDR3 contains 15 residues. From germline, CDR1 is LGHNA and CDR2 YSLEER. The CDR3: CASSQASGSGDIQYF. In nucleotides, the CDR3 is TGCGCCAGCAGCCAGGCTAGCGGGAGTGGGGACATTCAGTACTTC.

This clone was observed a few times. This chain links TRBV7-9 with TRBJ2-7, with 8 bases identical to TRBD1. This CDR3 comprises 14 residues. Losses at the gene ends were 3 bases for V and 4 bases for J; bases not matched to a gene: 5. CDR1 is SEHNR, CDR2 FQNEAQ, per germline (reference sequence). The CDR3 nucleotides read TGTGCCAGCAGCTTCGGACAGGGAGGTTACGAGCAGTACTTC. Its translation: CASSFGQGGYEQYF. The whole variable domain, filled in from reference TRBV7-9 and TRBJ2-7, reads DTGVSQNPRHKITKRGQNVTFRCDPISEHNRLYWYRQTLGQGPEFLTYFQNEAQLEKSRLLSDRFSAERPKGSFSTLEIQRTEQGDSAMYLCASSFGQGGYEQYFGPGTRLTVT.

This chain links TRBV15 with TRBJ2-7; 8 bases agree with TRBD1. This CDR3 comprises 15 residues. Per germline, CDR1 LNHNV and CDR2 YYDKDF (reference sequence). V shed 3 bases, J shed 2 bases, and the junction held 6 bases outside the gene matches. CDR3 region: CATSSPGQDPYEQYF. The CDR3 DNA follows: TGTGCCACCAGCAGTCCGGGACAGGACCCCTACGAGCAGTACTTC.

The sample holds one count of this clone. The chain is built from TRBV9 and TRBJ2-2, with TRBD2 as a possible D gene (6 bases). This CDR3 is built from 16 residues. V lost 1 base, J lost 1 base, and 11 bases lay in between. Germline CDR1 is SGDLS and CDR2 is YYNGEE. The CDR3 spells CASSVTVGGNTGELFF. Here the CDR3 DNA reads TGTGCCAGCAGCGTAACCGTGGGGGGGAACACCGGGGAGCTGTTTTTT.

The genes are TRBV28 and TRBJ1-2; tentative D call: TRBD1 (6 bases). The CDR3 spans 15 residues. The germline V gene encodes CDR1 MDHEN and CDR2 SYDVKM. V was pared by 5 bases and J by 1 base, with 14 bases between. CDR3 loop: CASSPPTGFNYGYTF. The CDR3 coding sequence is TGTGCCAGCAGTCCCCCTACAGGGTTTAACTATGGCTACACCTTC.

J is TRBJ1-1 and V is TRBV6-5, with D unclear. Trimming took 2 bases from V and 0 from J, leaving 13 bases between them. This CDR3 spans 16 amino acids. The V gene's germline CDR1 is MNHEY and CDR2 SVGAGI. The CDR3 sequence: CASSYEAAFMNTEAFF. The DNA of the CDR3 is TGTGCCAGCAGTTACGAGGCAGCGTTCATGAACACTGAAGCTTTCTTT.

This chain links TRBV2 with TRBJ1-5, with 7 bases fitting TRBD1. This CDR3 contains 14 residues. From germline, CDR1 is SNHLY and CDR2 FYNNEI. V lost 6 bases and J lost 7; bases outside the gene matches: 9. The CDR3 loop reads CASRTSDREQPQHF. The CDR3 DNA reads as TGTGCCAGCAGGACGAGCGACAGGGAACAGCCCCAGCATTTT.

This chain connects TRBV7-8 to TRBJ1-5; D might be TRBD1 (5 bases). Trimming stripped 3 bases from V and 2 bases from J, with 14 bases between. The germline V gene encodes CDR1 SGHVS and CDR2 FQNEAQ. The CDR3 sequence is 16 residues long. In DNA form, the CDR3 reads TGTGCCAGCAGCTTCCTGGACACCTGGGGCAATCAGCCCCAGCATTTT. Protein product: CASSFLDTWGNQPQHF. The whole variable domain, remainder taken from reference TRBV7-8 and TRBJ1-5, is GAGVSQSPRYKVAKRGQDVALRCDPISGHVSLFWYQQALGQGPEFLTYFQNEAQLDKSGLPSDRFFAERPEGSVSTLKIQRTQQEDSAVYLCASSFLDTWGNQPQHFGDGTRLSIL.

This chain links TRBV28 with TRBJ1-2; D gene ambiguous. The CDR3 is 14 amino acids. Germline V gene data show CDR1 as MDHEN and CDR2 as SYDVKM. V gave up 0 bases and J gave up 3 bases, with 8 bases separating them. The CDR3 here is CASSLWAGYYGYTF. The CDR3 DNA is TGTGCCAGCAGTTTATGGGCAGGCTACTATGGCTACACCTTC.

This chain joins TRBV18 and TRBJ2-7, with TRBD2 matching over 13 bases. V shed 4 bases, J shed 0 bases, and the junction held 0 bases outside the gene matches. Germline CDR1 and CDR2: KGHSH and LQKENI. This CDR3 has 15 amino acids. The CDR3 loop is CASSRTSGGSYEQYF. In DNA form, the CDR3 reads TGTGCCAGCTCACGGACTAGCGGGGGCTCCTACGAGCAGTACTTC.